This is a list of T cell receptor beta chains from one sample in a study of shared clonotypes between healthy human individuals. Data came from immunoSEQ multiplex PCR; TCRdb stores just in-frame clones and leaves some out. Of about 690,000 clones in the sample, about 90% were seen once. Sequencing input: memory CD8+ T cells from PBMCs. The receptors shown here come from a man between 18 and 29 years old in good health. Some clones in this sample may be carry-over from other donors' samples. Each CDR3 is given with its conserved first and last residue. Fields, in order: D gene, CDR3 length, J gene, V gene, CDR3 protein. The D gene is left open where the match is weak.

D gene: TRBD1; CDR3 length: 16; J gene: TRBJ2-1; V gene: TRBV5-1; CDR3 protein: CASSAYDRGRGDEQFF
D gene: TRBD1; CDR3 length: 15; J gene: TRBJ1-1; V gene: TRBV2; CDR3 protein: CASSPHGQGNTEAFF
D gene: .; CDR3 length: 13; J gene: TRBJ1-2; V gene: TRBV2; CDR3 protein: CASSDRVLYGYTF
D gene: .; CDR3 length: 15; J gene: TRBJ1-3; V gene: TRBV14; CDR3 protein: CASSEGITGPYDIYF
D gene: .; CDR3 length: 22; J gene: TRBJ2-3; V gene: TRBV21-1; CDR3 protein: CASSKFFITSGEKSRHTDTQYF
D gene: .; CDR3 length: 14; J gene: TRBJ2-7; V gene: TRBV4-2; CDR3 protein: CASSAGDHSYEQYF
D gene: TRBD2; CDR3 length: 14; J gene: TRBJ2-1; V gene: TRBV6-5; CDR3 protein: CASSYSGPYNEQFF
D gene: TRBD1; CDR3 length: 14; J gene: TRBJ2-5; V gene: TRBV6-5; CDR3 protein: CASSYTGEGETQYF
D gene: .; CDR3 length: 12; J gene: TRBJ2-1; V gene: TRBV2; CDR3 protein: CASGSRYNEQFF
D gene: .; CDR3 length: 13; J gene: TRBJ2-7; V gene: TRBV14; CDR3 protein: CASSQDGAAVQCF
D gene: .; CDR3 length: 16; J gene: TRBJ2-7; V gene: TRBV4-1; CDR3 protein: CASSQEEHLLPLEQYF
D gene: .; CDR3 length: 17; J gene: TRBJ2-2; V gene: TRBV5-1; CDR3 protein: CASSPPFPDPRAGELFF
D gene: .; CDR3 length: 15; J gene: TRBJ1-3; V gene: TRBV5-6; CDR3 protein: CASSFAFSSGNTIYF
D gene: .; CDR3 length: 15; J gene: TRBJ2-5; V gene: TRBV27; CDR3 protein: CASSQAGRGGETQYF
D gene: .; CDR3 length: 14; J gene: TRBJ2-1; V gene: TRBV4-1; CDR3 protein: CASSPFTSFNEQFF
D gene: TRBD2; CDR3 length: 13; J gene: TRBJ2-7; V gene: TRBV27; CDR3 protein: CASSPGLVGEQYF
D gene: .; CDR3 length: 13; J gene: TRBJ1-6; V gene: TRBV7-2; CDR3 protein: CASSLAKDSPLHF
D gene: TRBD2; CDR3 length: 17; J gene: TRBJ2-2; V gene: TRBV4-1; CDR3 protein: CASSQGSGLAFTGELFF
D gene: TRBD2; CDR3 length: 16; J gene: TRBJ2-7; V gene: TRBV6-9; CDR3 protein: CASSYSGLAGCYEQYF
D gene: .; CDR3 length: 14; J gene: TRBJ2-5; V gene: TRBV5-5; CDR3 protein: CASSLGRPAETQYF
D gene: TRBD2; CDR3 length: 16; J gene: TRBJ2-1; V gene: TRBV9; CDR3 protein: CASSVDPGGPGNEQFF
D gene: .; CDR3 length: 12; J gene: TRBJ2-1; V gene: TRBV28; CDR3 protein: CASSLGWHEQFF
D gene: .; CDR3 length: 12; J gene: TRBJ1-1; V gene: TRBV2; CDR3 protein: CASSEGHKEAFF
D gene: .; CDR3 length: 14; J gene: TRBJ2-7; V gene: TRBV27; CDR3 protein: CASSPRGGAYEQYF
D gene: TRBD2; CDR3 length: 16; J gene: TRBJ2-1; V gene: TRBV7-9; CDR3 protein: CASSSLLAGGGSEQFF
D gene: TRBD1; CDR3 length: 14; J gene: TRBJ1-1; V gene: TRBV28; CDR3 protein: CASSFGTANTEAFF
D gene: .; CDR3 length: 13; J gene: TRBJ1-1; V gene: TRBV7-9; CDR3 protein: CASSLVENTEAFF
D gene: .; CDR3 length: 15; J gene: TRBJ2-7; V gene: TRBV7-9; CDR3 protein: CASSPVGAGRYEQYF
D gene: .; CDR3 length: 16; J gene: TRBJ2-2; V gene: TRBV19; CDR3 protein: CASSIFGVGYTGELFF
D gene: TRBD2; CDR3 length: 15; J gene: TRBJ2-7; V gene: TRBV19; CDR3 protein: CASSIFLAGAYEQYF
D gene: TRBD2; CDR3 length: 16; J gene: TRBJ2-3; V gene: TRBV7-6; CDR3 protein: CASSFIAGVITDTQYF
D gene: TRBD2; CDR3 length: 12; J gene: TRBJ2-1; V gene: TRBV2; CDR3 protein: CAGAGSHNEQFF
D gene: TRBD1; CDR3 length: 14; J gene: TRBJ2-2; V gene: TRBV27; CDR3 protein: CASATGDHTGELFF
D gene: .; CDR3 length: 14; J gene: TRBJ2-1; V gene: TRBV9; CDR3 protein: CASSVVSGVPEQFF
D gene: .; CDR3 length: 12; J gene: TRBJ2-7; V gene: TRBV25-1; CDR3 protein: CASVGLHYEQYF
D gene: .; CDR3 length: 14; J gene: TRBJ1-5; V gene: TRBV27; CDR3 protein: CASRPGGSNQPQHF
D gene: .; CDR3 length: 15; J gene: TRBJ1-4; V gene: TRBV4-1; CDR3 protein: CASSKGGGTNEKLFF
D gene: .; CDR3 length: 15; J gene: TRBJ1-3; V gene: TRBV19; CDR3 protein: CASNPDGYSGNTIYF
D gene: TRBD2; CDR3 length: 16; J gene: TRBJ2-3; V gene: TRBV7-3; CDR3 protein: CASSLKGGRVADTQYF
D gene: .; CDR3 length: 15; J gene: TRBJ2-1; V gene: TRBV12-1; CDR3 protein: CASSFGLAGDNEQFF
D gene: TRBD2; CDR3 length: 14; J gene: TRBJ2-1; V gene: TRBV30; CDR3 protein: CAWSVGSGIYEQFF
D gene: .; CDR3 length: 17; J gene: TRBJ1-2; V gene: TRBV9; CDR3 protein: CASSGNPREGELWGYTF
D gene: .; CDR3 length: 15; J gene: TRBJ2-7; V gene: TRBV13; CDR3 protein: CASSPDGASSYEQYF
D gene: .; CDR3 length: 15; J gene: TRBJ1-5; V gene: TRBV4-3; CDR3 protein: CASSQLLGEDQPQHF
D gene: .; CDR3 length: 16; J gene: TRBJ1-4; V gene: TRBV7-9; CDR3 protein: CASSPGSPPVNEKLFF
D gene: .; CDR3 length: 14; J gene: TRBJ1-2; V gene: TRBV7-2; CDR3 protein: CASSPRYPVDGYTF
D gene: .; CDR3 length: 13; J gene: TRBJ1-1; V gene: TRBV19; CDR3 protein: CASSSTGTTEAFF
D gene: .; CDR3 length: 14; J gene: .; V gene: TRBV5-1; CDR3 protein: CASSLLPDTYEQYF
D gene: .; CDR3 length: 12; J gene: TRBJ2-7; V gene: TRBV29-1; CDR3 protein: CSVGRDRYEQYF